This TCR beta chain was identified during a study of shared clonotypes between healthy human individuals. Study background: The donors, two women and a few men, were aged 18 to 49.

CD45RO-negative cells were positively selected for CCR7, leaving out terminally differentiated effector memory CD45RA+ cells. There were no recent acute infections or vaccinations among the donors, who were healthy HIV-negative adults. Produced via immunoSEQ multiplex PCR; TCRdb's table is partial and in-frame only. Among some 2.1 million clones, 80% to 95% were seen once, and the ten largest hold over 1.5%. The CDR3 loop spans 14 amino acids. The germline CDR1 and CDR2 sequences are SGHAT and FQNNGV. V trimming: 2 bases; J trimming: 3 bases; junction bases outside the gene matches: 1. This chain joins TRBV11-2 and TRBJ2-7; TRBD2 matches at 10 bases. The sequence came from a man between 18 and 29 years old in good health. Some clones in this sample may be carry-over from other donors' samples. Sequencing used naive CD8+ T cells from PBMCs. The CDR3 reads CASSLTSGIYEQYF. The CDR3 DNA reads as TGTGCCAGCAGCTTAACTAGCGGGATCTACGAGCAGTACTTC.